These 21 T cell receptor beta chains came from one sample sequenced in a study of a mutant IDH1 vaccine in newly diagnosed glioma. Libraries were prepared by immunoSEQ multiplex PCR; TCRdb keeps only in-frame clonotypes and omits some of them. The sample consists of about 34,000 clones, more than 70% of them appearing once. Documented time point: baseline, week 1 (first vaccination visit). Stated treatment: pre-vaccination baseline after standard-of-care therapy. This material consisted of peripheral blood mononuclear cells (PBMCs), taken from a glioma patient treated with radiotherapy, temozolomide or both. All receptors derive from a man aged 50 to 60 with glioma. Some clones in this sample may be carry-over from other donors' samples.

This clone appeared a few times. The chain recombines TRBV7-2 with TRBJ1-6; D perhaps matches TRBD1 (5 bases). V lost 0 bases and J 5 bases, leaving 14 bases between the germline ends. CDR1 is SGHTA and CDR2 is FQGNSA in the germline V gene. This CDR3 contains 17 residues. As DNA, the CDR3 is TGTGCCAGCAGCTTAGCAGGCTGGGACCTTAATAATTCACCCCTCCACTTT. Translating it yields CASSLAGWDLNNSPLHF. Full variable domain (remainder filled in from reference TRBV7-2 and TRBJ1-6): GAGVSQSPSNKVTEKGKDVELRCDPISGHTALYWYRQSLGQGLEFLIYFQGNSAPDKSGLPSDRFSAERTGGSVSTLTIQRTQQEDSAVYLCASSLAGWDLNNSPLHFGNGTRLTVT.

This clone appeared a single time. V and J are TRBV4-3 and TRBJ2-7; D call uncertain. Germline values: CDR1 LGHNA, CDR2 YSLEER. Trimming shortened V by 0 bases and J by 5 bases, and 11 bases separated the two germline ends. CDR3 length equals 14 residues. The DNA of the CDR3 is TGCGCCAGCAGCCAAGATCTGGTCCCTAACGAGCAGTACTTC. Protein sequence: CASSQDLVPNEQYF.

The gene calls are TRBV7-2 and TRBJ2-7; D gene ambiguous. Trimming stripped 5 bases from V and 5 bases from J, with 13 bases between. Germline CDR1 reads SGHTA; CDR2 reads FQGNSA. This CDR3 contains 13 residues. CDR3 sequence reads: CASSPPQRDEQYF. CDR3 nucleotides: TGTGCCAGCAGCCCCCCGCAGAGAGACGAGCAGTACTTC.

The rearrangement links TRBV7-6 to TRBJ2-7; 10 nucleotides match TRBD2. V trimming: 2 bases; J trimming: 0 bases; junction bases outside the gene matches: 1. This CDR3 comprises 15 residues. Germline CDR1 SGHVS, CDR2 FNYEAQ. Written as DNA, the CDR3 is TGTGCCAGCAGCTTACTAGCGGGAGCCTCCTACGAGCAGTACTTC. Translating it yields CASSLLAGASYEQYF.

V gene TRBV7-9 combines with J gene TRBJ1-3; tentatively, D is TRBD1 (5 bases). The CDR3 covers 16 residues. Trimming took 5 bases from V and 1 from J, leaving 15 bases between them. Germline V gives CDR1 SEHNR, CDR2 FQNEAQ (reference sequence). CDR3 DNA: TGTGCCAGCAGCCCCCCGGACACATTGTCTGGAAACACCATATATTTT. Translation gives CASSPPDTLSGNTIYF.

The J gene is TRBJ2-6, the V gene TRBV2, with a weak D call TRBD1 (6 bases). Germline-derived CDR1 and CDR2 are SNHLY and FYNNEI. Between the trimmed V and J ends, which lost 6 bases and 2 bases, there was a span of 11 bases. This CDR3 is 15 amino acids long. The DNA for the CDR3 is TGTGCCAGCAGGGACCCAGGGGCTGGGGCCAACGTCCTGACTTTC. It encodes CASRDPGAGANVLTF.

The genes are TRBV5-6 and TRBJ1-1; a possible D gene is TRBD1 (5 bases). V was shortened by 1 base and J by 0 bases, with 16 bases between the two germline ends. The germline V gene has CDR1 SGHDT and CDR2 YYEEEE. The CDR3 runs to 17 residues. The CDR3 spells CASSLNMVGGVNTEAFF. DNA for the CDR3: TGTGCCAGCAGCTTGAACATGGTCGGGGGGGTGAACACTGAAGCTTTCTTT.

The chain has TRBV5-6 and TRBJ1-2, with a weak D call TRBD1 (6 bases). CDR1 is SGHDT, CDR2 YYEEEE, per germline. The CDR3 has 15 residues. The V and J ends lost 5 bases and 2 bases respectively, with 16 bases between them. CDR3 in amino acids: CASRPVAGENYGYTF. In DNA, the CDR3 is TGTGCCAGCAGACCCGTGGCAGGGGAAAACTATGGCTACACCTTC.

The chain uses TRBV13 and TRBJ2-7; 7 bases align to TRBD1. V trimming: 5 bases; J trimming: 1 base; junction bases outside the gene matches: 8. The germline V gene encodes CDR1 PRHDT and CDR2 FYEKMQ (reference sequence). The CDR3 sequence is 15 residues long. The CDR3 region has the DNA TGTGCCAGCAGCCCCGGGACAGCGATATCCTACGAGCAGTACTTC. Its protein is CASSPGTAISYEQYF.

The V gene is TRBV5-1, the J gene TRBJ2-6; D is ambiguous. The CDR3 has 17 residues. Germline assignment: CDR1 SGHRS and CDR2 YFSETQ. The V end lost 4 bases, the J end lost 0 bases, and 14 bases lay between the germline ends. The CDR3 sequence is CASSPTDTRSGANVLTF. CDR3 sequence (DNA): TGCGCCAGCAGCCCGACGGATACACGCTCTGGGGCCAACGTCCTGACTTTC.

V is TRBV11-2 and J is TRBJ1-1; TRBD1 matches 8 bases. The CDR3 runs 16 residues. Trimming cost V 0 bases and J 2 bases; bases outside gene matches: 5. The germline gives CDR1 SGHAT, CDR2 FQNNGV. The CDR3 here is CASSLDWTGRNTEAFF. The DNA for the CDR3 is TGTGCCAGCAGCTTAGACTGGACAGGGCGTAACACTGAAGCTTTCTTT. Variable domain in full (rest from reference TRBV11-2 and TRBJ1-1): EAGVAQSPRYKIIEKRQSVAFWCNPISGHATLYWYQQILGQGPKLLIQFQNNGVVDDSQLPKDRFSAERLKGVDSTLKIQPAKLEDSAVYLCASSLDWTGRNTEAFFGQGTRLTVV.

The V and J genes are TRBV7-9 and TRBJ2-1; a weak D match, TRBD1 (5 bases). The germline V gene encodes CDR1 SEHNR and CDR2 FQNEAQ (reference sequence). The CDR3 spans 12 residues. V was clipped by 5 bases and J by 10 bases, with 12 bases between them. This CDR3 reads CASSRSGNEQFF. The CDR3, as DNA: TGTGCCAGCAGCCGGTCAGGGAACGAGCAGTTCTTC. Looking up the rest from reference TRBV7-9 and TRBJ2-1 gives the full variable domain: DTGVSQNPRHKITKRGQNVTFRCDPISEHNRLYWYRQTLGQGPEFLTYFQNEAQLEKSRLLSDRFSAERPKGSFSTLEIQRTEQGDSAMYLCASSRSGNEQFFGPGTRLTVL.

This clone was found a few times. The chain is built from TRBV14 and TRBJ2-6; unclear D gene. Trimming left V 0 bases short and J 2 bases short, with 8 bases between. CDR1 is SGHDN, CDR2 FVKESK, per germline. This CDR3 comprises 16 residues. The CDR3 DNA follows: TGTGCCAGCAGCCAAGATCCGGGCACTGGGGCCAACGTCCTGACTTTC. Translated, it gives CASSQDPGTGANVLTF.

The chain joins TRBV16 to TRBJ2-7, with 8 bases that match TRBD2. Losses at the gene ends were 5 bases for V and 0 bases for J; bases not matched to a gene: 9. CDR1 is KGHSY, CDR2 FQNENV, per germline. There are 16 residues in the CDR3. The CDR3 here is CASSSFGGDTSYEQYF. In DNA, the CDR3 is TGTGCCAGCAGCTCATTCGGGGGGGACACCTCCTACGAGCAGTACTTC.

DNA of the CDR3: TGTGCCTGGACCCAAGGGGGGGGTAACACTGAAGCTTTCTTT. Amino acid sequence: CAWTQGGGNTEAFF. This rearrangement joins TRBV30 to TRBJ1-1, with a weak D call TRBD1 (6 bases). The CDR3 has 14 residues. Germline lookup yields CDR1 GTSNPN and CDR2 SVGIG (reference sequence). Trimming shortened V by 4 bases and J by 2 bases, and 14 bases separated the two germline ends.

The chain recombines TRBV2 with TRBJ1-1, with D maybe TRBD1 (6 bases). Looked up from germline, CDR1 is SNHLY and CDR2 is FYNNEI. The CDR3 covers 14 residues. The ends were cut back, 5 bases at V and 8 bases at J, with 18 bases in the middle. CDR3 protein: CASSLPWGQTEAFF. The CDR3 DNA is TGTGCCAGCAGTCTCCCCTGGGGGCAGACCGAAGCTTTCTTT.

The chain links TRBV19 to TRBJ1-1; the match to TRBD1 covers 7 bases. CDR1 is LNHDA, CDR2 SQIVND, per germline (reference sequence). CDR3 size: 14 residues. The V segment lost 7 bases and the J segment 0 bases; nucleotides outside the gene matches: 5. The CDR3 spells CASTRTGVNTEAFF. DNA for the CDR3: TGTGCCAGTACTAGAACAGGGGTGAACACTGAAGCTTTCTTT.

This chain joins TRBV2 and TRBJ1-1; 11 positions match TRBD1. V lost 2 bases to trimming and J lost 7 bases; unmatched junction nucleotides: 6. From germline, CDR1 is SNHLY and CDR2 FYNNEI. The CDR3 loop spans 15 amino acids. The CDR3 region is CASSEYGQGASEAFF. In DNA, the CDR3 is TGTGCCAGCAGTGAATATGGACAGGGGGCGAGTGAAGCTTTCTTT.

This clone was counted a single time. V is TRBV7-8 and J is TRBJ1-2, with 9 bases matching TRBD1. Trimming cost V 5 bases and J 4 bases; bases outside gene matches: 5. CDR3 length: 14 amino acids. CDR1 SGHVS and CDR2 FQNEAQ come from the germline V gene. In DNA, the CDR3 is TGTGCCAGCAGCCTAACGACAGGGGGCTATGGCTACACCTTC. Translation: CASSLTTGGYGYTF. The whole variable domain, filled in from reference TRBV7-8 and TRBJ1-2, reads GAGVSQSPRYKVAKRGQDVALRCDPISGHVSLFWYQQALGQGPEFLTYFQNEAQLDKSGLPSDRFFAERPEGSVSTLKIQRTQQEDSAVYLCASSLTTGGYGYTFGSGTRLTVV.

This clone was seen a single time. V and J are TRBV7-9 and TRBJ2-2, with 7 bases aligning to TRBD1. This CDR3 is 15 amino acids long. In germline, CDR1 is SEHNR, CDR2 FQNEAQ (reference sequence). V gave up 4 bases and J gave up 6 bases; unmatched junction bases: 8. The CDR3 region has the DNA TGTGCCAGCAGCTCCACAGGGGTTTTGTCCGGGGAGCTGTTTTTT. Protein: CASSSTGVLSGELFF.

The chain couples TRBV19 to TRBJ2-5, with 7 bases that match TRBD2. V trimming: 7 bases; J trimming: 7 bases; junction bases outside the gene matches: 12. The CDR3 loop spans 14 amino acids. Germline V gives CDR1 LNHDA, CDR2 SQIVND (reference sequence). The CDR3 region is CASTGEGRGGTQYF. DNA for the CDR3: TGTGCCAGTACCGGGGAGGGCCGAGGTGGGACCCAGTACTTC.